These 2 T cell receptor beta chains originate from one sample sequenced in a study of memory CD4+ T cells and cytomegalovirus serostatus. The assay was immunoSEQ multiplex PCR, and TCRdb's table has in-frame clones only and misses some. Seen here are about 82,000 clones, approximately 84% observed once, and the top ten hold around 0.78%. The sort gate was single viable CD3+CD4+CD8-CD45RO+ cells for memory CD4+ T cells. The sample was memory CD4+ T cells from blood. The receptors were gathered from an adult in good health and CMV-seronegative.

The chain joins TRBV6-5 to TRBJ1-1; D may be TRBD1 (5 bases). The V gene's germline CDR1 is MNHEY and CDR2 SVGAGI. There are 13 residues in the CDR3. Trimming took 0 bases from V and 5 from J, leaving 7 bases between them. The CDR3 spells CASSYSRQTEAFF. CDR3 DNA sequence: TGTGCCAGCAGTTACTCGAGACAGACTGAAGCTTTCTTT.

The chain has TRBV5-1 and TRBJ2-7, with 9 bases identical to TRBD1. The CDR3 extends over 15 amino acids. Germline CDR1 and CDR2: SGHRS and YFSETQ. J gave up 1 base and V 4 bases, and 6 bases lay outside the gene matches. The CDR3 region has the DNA TGCGCCAGCAGCCCTCCGGGACAGGGTTCCTACGAGCAGTACTTC. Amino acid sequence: CASSPPGQGSYEQYF.